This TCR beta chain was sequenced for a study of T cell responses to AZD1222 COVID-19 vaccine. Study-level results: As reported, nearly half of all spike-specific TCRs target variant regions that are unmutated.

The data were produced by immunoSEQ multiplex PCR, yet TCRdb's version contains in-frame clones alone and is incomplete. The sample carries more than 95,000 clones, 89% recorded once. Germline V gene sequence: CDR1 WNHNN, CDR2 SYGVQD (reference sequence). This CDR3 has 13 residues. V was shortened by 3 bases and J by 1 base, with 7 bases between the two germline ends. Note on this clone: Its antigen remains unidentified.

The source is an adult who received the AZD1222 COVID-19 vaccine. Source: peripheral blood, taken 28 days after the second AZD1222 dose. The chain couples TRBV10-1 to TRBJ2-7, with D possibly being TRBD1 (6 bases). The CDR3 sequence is CASSDGQSYEQYF. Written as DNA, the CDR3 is TGCGCCAGCAGTGATGGACAGTCCTACGAGCAGTACTTC.